The next 16 T cell receptor beta chains were all read from a single sample in a study of shared clonotypes between healthy human individuals. CD45RO-negative cells were positively selected for CCR7, leaving out terminally differentiated effector memory CD45RA+ cells. The data were produced by immunoSEQ multiplex PCR, yet TCRdb's version contains in-frame clones alone and is incomplete. The sample yields about 700,000 clones, 92% seen once. Sequenced: naive CD8+ T cells sorted from blood. The receptors stem from a man in his thirties or forties in good health.

A note on this clone: Additional DNA sequences in this sample encode the identical CDR3. The CDR3 nucleotides are TGTGCCAGCAGTTTAGTCGGTAGCAATCAGCCCCAGCATTTT. Translation: CASSLVGSNQPQHF. This chain uses TRBV27 with TRBJ1-5; D is unclear. The CDR3 consists of 14 residues. The V gene's germline CDR1 is MNHEY and CDR2 SMNVEV (reference sequence). V dropped 2 bases and J dropped 0 bases, with 5 bases sitting between them.

This clone was recorded only once. The chain uses TRBV28 and TRBJ1-1; weak D call: TRBD1 (5 bases). CDR1 and CDR2 (germline): MDHEN, SYDVKM. The CDR3 has 17 amino acids. The ends were cut back, 3 bases at V and 0 bases at J, with 17 bases in the middle. The CDR3 sequence: CASSFSVTDTLNTEAFF. CDR3 sequence (DNA): TGTGCCAGCAGTTTTTCCGTGACAGATACCCTGAACACTGAAGCTTTCTTT. The full variable domain, completed using reference TRBV28 and TRBJ1-1, is DVKVTQSSRYLVKRTGEKVFLECVQDMDHENMFWYRQDPGLGLRLIYFSYDVKMKEKGDIPEGYSVSREKKERFSLILESASTNQTSMYLCASSFSVTDTLNTEAFFGQGTRLTVV.

The J gene is TRBJ2-3, the V gene TRBV29-1; D remains ambiguous. The CDR3 contains 14 residues. V was trimmed by 7 bases and J by 1 base, leaving 15 bases between them. Looked up from germline, CDR1 is SQVTM and CDR2 is ANQGSEA. The CDR3 coding sequence is TGCAGCGCAGAAGACATCTCCCGCACAGATACGCAGTATTTT. This gives the protein CSAEDISRTDTQYF.

The J gene is TRBJ2-7, the V gene TRBV29-1; 8 positions agree with TRBD2. Germline CDR1 SQVTM, CDR2 ANQGSEA. J gave up 2 bases and V 4 bases, and 7 bases lay outside the gene matches. CDR3 size: 14 residues. DNA for the CDR3: TGCAGCGTTGTCCTTAGCGGGAAGGCCTACGAGCAGTACTTC. Translated, it gives CSVVLSGKAYEQYF.

Note on this clone: This may come from a read error, since a much larger clone is one base off. The J gene is TRBJ2-3, the V gene TRBV2; TRBD2 aligns across 10 bases. This CDR3 spans 15 amino acids. Germline CDR1 reads SNHLY; CDR2 reads FYNNEI. Trimming at V came to 5 bases and at J to 1 base, leaving 3 bases not matched to a gene. The CDR3 loop is CASSSGTSGTDTQYF. CDR3 coding DNA: TGTGCCAGCAGTTCCGGGACTAGCGGCACAGATACGCAGTATTTT.

The rearrangement joins TRBV7-6 to TRBJ2-1; possible D gene TRBD2, 6 bases. Germline V gene sequence: CDR1 SGHVS, CDR2 FNYEAQ. V lost 3 bases, J lost 9 bases, and 21 bases lay in between. This CDR3 has 16 residues. CDR3 residues: CASSFGGIGDFVEQFF. In DNA, the CDR3 is TGTGCCAGCAGCTTTGGAGGGATCGGCGATTTTGTTGAGCAGTTCTTC.

Remarks on this clone: Other DNA sequences in the sample encode the same CDR3. V usage is TRBV7-9 and J usage is TRBJ1-1; the D is unclear. V shed 5 bases and J shed 5 bases, with 9 bases lying between them. The CDR3 contains 12 residues. The germline V gene has CDR1 SEHNR and CDR2 FQNEAQ (reference sequence). CDR3 loop: CASSPPVTEAFF. CDR3 DNA sequence: TGTGCCAGCAGCCCTCCGGTTACTGAAGCTTTCTTT.

This chain uses TRBV30 with TRBJ2-7, with TRBD2 identical over 11 bases. Looked up from germline, CDR1 is GTSNPN and CDR2 is SVGIG (reference sequence). This CDR3 is 15 amino acids long. V shed 2 bases and J 0 bases; nucleotides not matched to a gene: 3. Here the CDR3 DNA reads TGTGCCTGGAGTATAACTAGCGGGAGCTCCTACGAGCAGTACTTC. Translated: CAWSITSGSSYEQYF.

This clone was counted at least ten times. Distinct nucleotide sequences in the sample also encode this CDR3. The chain uses TRBV28 and TRBJ2-7; possible D gene TRBD2, 5 bases. V was cut by 5 bases and J by 0 bases, with 5 bases left in between. This CDR3 is 12 amino acids long. Germline V gene lookup returns CDR1 MDHEN and CDR2 SYDVKM. The CDR3 bases are TGTGCCAGCAGTGGGAGCTCCTACGAGCAGTACTTC. Its protein is CASSGSSYEQYF.

V is TRBV30 and J is TRBJ2-2; 10 bases match TRBD2. V gave up 0 bases and J gave up 6 bases; unmatched junction bases: 13. Germline assignment: CDR1 GTSNPN and CDR2 SVGIG (reference sequence). CDR3 length: 18 amino acids. CDR3 bases: TGTGCCTGGAGTGTAAGGCTAGCGGGAGTTCTGGGCGCCGGGGAGCTGTTTTTT. Translation: CAWSVRLAGVLGAGELFF.

J is TRBJ1-5 and V is TRBV27, with D perhaps matching TRBD1 (5 bases). Trimming stripped 4 bases from V and 6 bases from J, with 19 bases between. CDR3 size: 16 residues. Germline-derived CDR1 and CDR2 are MNHEY and SMNVEV (reference sequence). CDR3 loop: CASSSRRGELGQPQHF. In DNA form, the CDR3 reads TGTGCCAGCAGTTCCCGAAGGGGCGAGTTGGGTCAGCCCCAGCATTTT.

The chain links TRBV28 to TRBJ1-2; D uncertain. V lost 5 bases, J lost 7 bases, and 8 bases lay in between. The CDR3 length is 11 residues. Germline V gene data show CDR1 as MDHEN and CDR2 as SYDVKM. The CDR3 here is CASSPAGGYTF. The DNA of the CDR3 is TGTGCCAGCAGTCCCGCAGGTGGCTACACCTTC.

Only one count was recorded for this clone. The same CDR3 is also encoded by other DNA sequences in this sample. This chain joins TRBV4-1 and TRBJ1-5; weak D call: TRBD1 (5 bases). The CDR3 extends over 14 amino acids. CDR1 and CDR2 from the germline V gene are MGHRA and YSYEKL. The V end was cut by 1 base, the J end by 5 bases, with 9 bases between. The CDR3 DNA sequence: TGCGCCAGCAGCCAAGGACGGGGGGATCAGCCCCAGCATTTT. Its protein product is CASSQGRGDQPQHF.

This chain uses TRBV11-3 with TRBJ2-7; TRBD1 aligns across 8 bases. V shed 4 bases, J shed 5 bases, and the junction held 7 bases outside the gene matches. The CDR3 spans 14 residues. The germline gives CDR1 SGHNT, CDR2 YENEEA. The CDR3 sequence is CASSSRDRSNEQYF. CDR3 DNA sequence: TGTGCCAGCAGCTCACGGGACAGGTCGAACGAGCAGTACTTC.

The chain employs TRBV25-1 and TRBJ2-1; D uncertain. CDR3 length: 14 residues. The germline gives CDR1 MGHDK, CDR2 SYGVNS. V dropped 2 bases and J dropped 11 bases, with 16 bases sitting between them. The CDR3 nucleotides read TGTGCCAGCAGTGAACCATACCCTACAATGAAGCAGTTCTTC. This translates into CASSEPYPTMKQFF.

The V gene is TRBV14, the J gene TRBJ1-2; no clear D. Trimming cost V 1 base and J 7 bases, with 13 bases left between them. Per the germline V gene, CDR1 is SGHDN and CDR2 is FVKESK. This CDR3 is built from 14 residues. The CDR3 sequence is CASSQVRGYGGYTF. The CDR3 bases are TGTGCCAGCAGCCAAGTCCGGGGTTACGGTGGCTACACCTTC. Drawing the rest from reference TRBV14 and TRBJ1-2, the complete variable domain is EAGVTQFPSHSVIEKGQTVTLRCDPISGHDNLYWYRRVMGKEIKFLLHFVKESKQDESGMPNNRFLAERTGGTYSTLKVQPAELEDSGVYFCASSQVRGYGGYTFGSGTRLTVV.